Listed below are T cell receptor beta chains from one sample, sequenced in a study of blood T cell repertoires in COVID-19. Profiling relied on immunoSEQ multiplex PCR, and the TCRdb table lists in-frame clones only, not all of them. The repertoire holds 200,000 to 250,000 clones, with around 82% as singletons. Sequenced input: PBMCs or T cells enriched from blood (not recorded which). These receptors were collected from a woman in her forties or fifties who had been exposed to COVID-19. Both conserved end residues are part of each CDR3. Fields, in order: J gene, V gene, D gene, clone size, CDR3 protein, CDR3 DNA. The D gene is left open where the match is weak. Not all rows give a size; the values are once, few, many and, for expanded clones, a class.

TRBJ1-1	TRBV19	TRBD1	.	CASSTHRGLNTEAFF	TGTGCCAGTAGTACCCACAGGGGGCTGAACACTGAAGCTTTCTTT
TRBJ2-4	TRBV30	.	once	CAWSYDSLSAKNIQYF	TGTGCCTGGAGCTACGACAGTCTATCGGCCAAAAACATTCAGTACTTC
TRBJ1-2	TRBV6-5	.	.	CASRAEGYTF	TGTGCCAGCAGAGCGGAAGGCTACACCTTC
TRBJ1-5	TRBV29-1	.	few	CSVGSGRQPQHF	TGCAGCGTTGGGTCAGGGCGCCAGCCCCAGCATTTT
TRBJ2-3	TRBV19	TRBD2	.	CASSRTSGSRLSTDTQYF	TGTGCCAGTTCCAGGACTAGCGGGTCCCGATTAAGCACAGATACGCAGTATTTT
TRBJ2-2	TRBV6-5	TRBD1	.	CATSLDRAIGELFF	TGTGCCACTTCGTTGGACAGGGCCATCGGGGAGCTGTTTTTT
TRBJ1-1	TRBV9	TRBD1	.	CASSVVGTAMNTEAFF	TGTGCCAGCAGCGTAGTAGGGACAGCTATGAACACTGAAGCTTTCTTT
TRBJ1-2	TRBV18	TRBD1	once	CASSAGGSYGYTF	TGTGCCAGCTCAGCAGGGGGCTCCTATGGCTACACCTTC
TRBJ2-5	TRBV29-1	.	.	CSVDGQETQYF	TGCAGCGTTGACGGCCAAGAGACCCAGTACTTC
TRBJ1-5	TRBV2	.	.	CASGWEQGVNQPQHF	TGTGCCAGCGGGTGGGAACAGGGAGTCAATCAGCCCCAGCATTTT
TRBJ1-5	TRBV11-2	.	.	CASSSDSFNQPQHF	TGTGCCAGCAGCTCCGACAGTTTCAATCAGCCCCAGCATTTT
TRBJ1-1	TRBV15	.	.	CATSSNREGTEAFF	TGTGCCACCAGCTCTAACAGGGAGGGCACTGAAGCTTTCTTT
TRBJ1-3	TRBV15	.	.	CATSTELAGDGNTIYF	TGTGCCACCAGCACAGAGTTAGCAGGGGATGGAAACACCATATATTTT
TRBJ1-2	TRBV7-2	.	few	CASSLAGGPGSGYTF	TGTGCCAGCAGCTTAGCCGGGGGGCCGGGCTCTGGCTACACCTTC
TRBJ2-7	TRBV18	.	few	CASSPEGGDYEQYF	TGTGCCAGCTCACCTGAGGGTGGCGACTACGAGCAGTACTTC
TRBJ2-3	TRBV13	TRBD1	.	CASSWTGGTDTQYF	TGTGCCAGCAGCTGGACAGGGGGCACAGATACGCAGTATTTT
TRBJ2-7	TRBV19	TRBD1	.	CASSIGQGWEQYF	TGTGCCAGTAGTATAGGACAGGGCTGGGAGCAGTACTTC
TRBJ2-3	TRBV7-3	.	.	CASSPRGSGQDTQYF	TGTGCCAGCAGCCCTCGGGGCTCAGGACAGGATACGCAGTATTTT
TRBJ2-3	TRBV7-2	.	.	CASSISGRGIYRTDTQYF	TGTGCCAGCAGCATAAGTGGCCGGGGGATATACCGCACAGATACGCAGTATTTT
TRBJ2-3	TRBV9	.	.	CASSVQADTDTQYF	TGTGCCAGCAGCGTACAAGCGGACACAGATACGCAGTATTTT
TRBJ1-2	TRBV7-8	.	.	CASSTPSHFFDGYTF	TGTGCCAGCTCCACGCCGAGCCACTTCTTCGATGGCTACACCTTC
TRBJ1-2	TRBV27	.	.	CASSPQSNYGYTF	TGTGCCAGCAGCCCACAGAGTAACTATGGCTACACCTTC
TRBJ2-5	TRBV21-1	.	.	CASSKVGLAAIKETQYF	TGTGCCAGCAGCAAAGTCGGGCTAGCGGCGATCAAAGAGACCCAGTACTTC
TRBJ1-1	TRBV9	TRBD1	.	CASSGDRVAEAFF	TGTGCCAGCAGCGGGGACAGGGTCGCTGAAGCTTTCTTT
TRBJ1-1	TRBV4-2	.	.	CASSQERGRNTEAFF	TGTGCCAGCAGCCAAGAACGAGGTCGGAACACTGAAGCTTTCTTT
TRBJ2-5	TRBV6-5	TRBD2	.	CASRGGVRETQYF	TGTGCCAGCAGGGGGGGGGTGCGTGAGACCCAGTACTTC
TRBJ1-1	TRBV14	.	.	CASSQDRNTEAFF	TGTGCCAGCAGCCAAGACAGGAACACTGAAGCTTTCTTT
TRBJ1-1	TRBV11-2	.	few	CASSSRGQAGSGRAFF	TGTGCCAGCAGCTCAAGAGGTCAGGCGGGGTCGGGACGGGCTTTCTTT
TRBJ1-2	TRBV5-1	.	.	CASSSGANYGYTF	TGCGCCAGCAGCTCAGGGGCTAACTATGGCTACACCTTC
TRBJ2-2	TRBV10-3	TRBD1	.	CAIRRDRDGGELFF	TGTGCCATCAGGAGGGACAGGGACGGCGGGGAGCTGTTTTTT
TRBJ1-2	TRBV3-1/TRBV3-2	.	.	CASSRSANYGYTF	TGTGCCAGCAGCCGCAGCGCTAACTATGGCTACACCTTC
TRBJ1-5	TRBV11-2	TRBD1	.	CASSLDGQGNQPQHF	TGTGCCAGCAGCTTAGATGGACAGGGCAATCAGCCCCAGCATTTT